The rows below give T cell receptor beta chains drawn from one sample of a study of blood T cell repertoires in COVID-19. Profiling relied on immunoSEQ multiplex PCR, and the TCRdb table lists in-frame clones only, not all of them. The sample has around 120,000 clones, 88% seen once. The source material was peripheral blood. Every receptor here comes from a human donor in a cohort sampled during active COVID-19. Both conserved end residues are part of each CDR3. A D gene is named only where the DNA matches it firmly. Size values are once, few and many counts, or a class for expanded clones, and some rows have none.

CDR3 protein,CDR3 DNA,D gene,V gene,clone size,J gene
CASSPRTSPHEQYF,TGTGCCAGCAGCCCTAGGACTAGCCCCCACGAGCAGTACTTC,TRBD2,TRBV7-8,.,TRBJ2-7
CASSTGLRDTQYF,TGTGCCAGCAGTACAGGGTTGCGAGATACGCAGTATTTT,.,TRBV6-6,.,TRBJ2-3
CASGPWGSTYEQYF,TGTGCCAGTGGCCCCTGGGGCTCAACCTACGAGCAGTACTTC,.,TRBV19,.,TRBJ2-7
CASGSTVRNYGYTF,TGTGCCAGCGGCAGCACAGTGAGAAACTATGGCTACACCTTC,.,TRBV6-5,once,TRBJ1-2
CASSFAPDTGGPQHF,TGCGCCAGCAGCTTCGCGCCCGATACCGGCGGGCCCCAGCATTTT,.,TRBV5-1,.,TRBJ1-5
CASSLPSWAQETQYF,TGTGCCAGCAGCTTACCGAGCTGGGCCCAAGAGACCCAGTACTTC,.,TRBV7-2,.,TRBJ2-5
CASSYGNSYEQYF,TGTGCCAGCAGTTACGGGAACTCCTACGAGCAGTACTTC,.,TRBV2,.,TRBJ2-7
CASSSGTAYGYQETQYF,TGTGCCAGCAGCTCCGGGACAGCCTACGGGTACCAAGAGACCCAGTACTTC,TRBD1,TRBV7-9,once,TRBJ2-5
CAWGTSGYNEQFF,TGTGCCTGGGGGACTAGCGGCTACAATGAGCAGTTCTTC,TRBD2,TRBV11-2,.,TRBJ2-1
CASSLEGRGILRSGNTIYF,TGTGCCAGCAGCTTGGAGGGCAGGGGAATTCTCCGGTCTGGAAACACCATATATTTT,.,TRBV5-6,.,TRBJ1-3
CASSIRSGANVLTF,TGCGCCAGCAGCATCCGCTCTGGGGCCAACGTCCTGACTTTC,.,TRBV5-1,once,TRBJ2-6
CASSSTTYTEAFF,TGTGCCAGCAGCTCCACGACTTACACTGAAGCTTTCTTT,.,TRBV27,.,TRBJ1-1
CASSIAPGQISQPQHF,TGTGCCAGTAGTATTGCTCCGGGACAGATTAGTCAGCCCCAGCATTTT,TRBD1,TRBV19,.,TRBJ1-5
CSTTGTGDEQYF,TGCAGCACAACCGGGACAGGGGACGAGCAGTACTTC,TRBD1,TRBV29-1,.,TRBJ2-7
CASSYLEGRDEKLFF,TGTGCCAGCAGTTATTTGGAGGGAAGGGATGAAAAACTGTTTTTT,.,TRBV6-5,.,TRBJ1-4
CAWGSGALHF,TGTGCCTGGGGTTCGGGGGCCCTCCACTTT,.,TRBV30,.,TRBJ1-6
CASSYGRNTEAFF,TGTGCCAGCAGTTACGGGCGGAACACTGAAGCTTTCTTT,.,TRBV6-5,.,TRBJ1-1
CASSRGQASRNTEAFF,TGTGCCAGCAGCCGAGGACAGGCCTCTCGTAACACTGAAGCTTTCTTT,TRBD1,TRBV5-4,.,TRBJ1-1
CASSQQGARYGYTF,TGCGCCAGCAGCCAACAGGGGGCTCGCTATGGCTACACCTTC,TRBD1,TRBV4-1,.,TRBJ1-2
CASTPIGWQGADQPQHF,TGTGCCAGCACCCCCATCGGATGGCAGGGGGCCGATCAGCCCCAGCATTTT,TRBD1,TRBV28,few,TRBJ1-5
CASSLPWGLGDSYEQYF,TGTGCCAGCAGCTTACCCTGGGGCCTAGGGGATTCCTACGAGCAGTACTTC,.,TRBV7-6,.,TRBJ2-7
CASSLAGTPFYNEQFF,TGTGCCAGCAGCTTAGCAGGGACACCCTTTTACAATGAGCAGTTCTTC,.,TRBV7-9,.,TRBJ2-1
CASSLPRDTADTQYF,TGTGCCAGCAGCTTGCCAAGGGACACCGCAGATACGCAGTATTTT,.,TRBV5-5,.,TRBJ2-3
CASSLVGLHNEQFF,TGTGCCAGCAGCTTAGTCGGACTTCACAATGAGCAGTTCTTC,.,TRBV7-9,few,TRBJ2-1
CASSLLAGFNEQFF,TGTGCCAGCAGCTTACTAGCGGGATTCAATGAGCAGTTCTTC,TRBD2,TRBV5-6,.,TRBJ2-1
CSVMTGTSYNEQFF,TGCAGCGTTATGACAGGAACCTCCTACAATGAGCAGTTCTTC,.,TRBV29-1,.,TRBJ2-1
CASSTASGQQPQHF,TGTGCCAGTAGTACGGCCTCGGGACAACAGCCCCAGCATTTT,.,TRBV19,.,TRBJ1-5
CARSPGGQGDTGELFF,TGTGCCAGAAGCCCGGGTGGGCAGGGGGACACCGGGGAGCTGTTTTTT,TRBD1,TRBV5-3,few,TRBJ2-2
CASSSGTGGSNYGYTF,TGTGCCAGCAGTTCCGGGACAGGCGGTTCTAACTATGGCTACACCTTC,TRBD1,TRBV5-8,.,TRBJ1-2
CASSQEDRVVKNTGELFF,TGCGCCAGCAGCCAAGAGGACAGGGTGGTGAAGAACACCGGGGAGCTGTTTTTT,TRBD1,TRBV4-1,once,TRBJ2-2
CASSFGGGTQYF,TGTGCCAGCAGCTTCGGAGGTGGTACGCAGTATTTT,.,TRBV5-6,.,TRBJ2-3
CASSPGTSGGTQETQYF,TGCGCCAGCAGCCCCGGGACTAGCGGGGGTACCCAAGAGACCCAGTACTTC,TRBD2,TRBV5-1,.,TRBJ2-5
CASSFHRGAGANVLTF,TGCGCCAGCAGCTTTCACAGGGGGGCAGGGGCCAACGTCCTGACTTTC,TRBD1,TRBV5-1,.,TRBJ2-6
CASSLDPAGELFF,TGTGCCAGCAGTTTAGATCCGGCCGGGGAGCTGTTTTTT,.,TRBV6-2/TRBV6-3,.,TRBJ2-2
CASSGGPGGEQYF,TGCGCCAGCTCTGGGGGGCCGGGAGGCGAGCAGTACTTC,.,TRBV10-1,.,TRBJ2-7
CASSYTGRNYGYTF,TGTGCCAGCAGTTACACAGGACGGAACTATGGCTACACCTTC,.,TRBV6-5,.,TRBJ1-2
CASSSHTSGGSSYEQYF,TGTGCCAGCAGTTCCCACACTAGCGGGGGATCTTCCTACGAGCAGTACTTC,TRBD2,TRBV28,.,TRBJ2-7
CASQVSRINTEAFF,TGTGCCAGCCAGGTGTCGAGAATAAACACTGAAGCTTTCTTT,.,TRBV7-9,once,TRBJ1-1
CASSPRSSGPLSYEQYF,TGTGCCAGCAGCCCAAGATCTAGCGGGCCACTCTCCTACGAGCAGTACTTC,TRBD2,TRBV3-1/TRBV3-2,.,TRBJ2-7
CASSPRGGTPTEAFF,TGTGCCAGCAGCCCCAGGGGTGGGACCCCGACTGAAGCTTTCTTT,.,TRBV5-4,.,TRBJ1-1
CASSPAPGLAKNIQYF,TGTGCCAGCTCACCCGCTCCGGGACTAGCCAAAAACATTCAGTACTTC,.,TRBV18,.,TRBJ2-4
CASSLAALGNTEAFF,TGTGCCAGCAGTTTAGCGGCACTAGGGAACACTGAAGCTTTCTTT,.,TRBV28,.,TRBJ1-1
CASSLGSSYEQYF,TGTGCCAGCAGCTTAGGGAGCTCCTACGAGCAGTACTTC,.,TRBV11-3,.,TRBJ2-7
CATSGRRGQDYEQYF,TGTGCCACCTCCGGTCGTCGCGGACAGGATTACGAGCAGTACTTC,TRBD1,TRBV7-9,few,TRBJ2-7
CASSLEFWQQETQYF,TGTGCCAGCAGCTTAGAGTTTTGGCAGCAAGAGACCCAGTACTTC,.,TRBV7-9,.,TRBJ2-5
CASSTGDNQPQHF,TGTGCCAGCAGCACAGGGGACAATCAGCCCCAGCATTTT,TRBD1,TRBV27,.,TRBJ1-5
CASSVDTPLSSYNEQFF,TGTGCCAGCAGTGTGGACACTCCCTTGAGCTCCTACAATGAGCAGTTCTTC,.,TRBV2,.,TRBJ2-1
CASGTGGRGYTF,TGTGCCAGCGGGACAGGGGGCCGTGGCTACACCTTC,TRBD1,TRBV27,.,TRBJ1-2
CASSPGLDQETQYF,TGTGCCAGCAGCCCGGGACTGGATCAAGAGACCCAGTACTTC,.,TRBV13,.,TRBJ2-5
CASSQTGPPATNEKLFF,TGCGCCAGCAGCCAGACAGGCCCGCCTGCAACTAATGAAAAACTGTTTTTT,.,TRBV4-1,once,TRBJ1-4
CASSPGQGTYGNTIYF,TGTGCCAGCAGCCCTGGACAGGGGACATACGGAAACACCATATATTTT,TRBD1,TRBV5-4,.,TRBJ1-3